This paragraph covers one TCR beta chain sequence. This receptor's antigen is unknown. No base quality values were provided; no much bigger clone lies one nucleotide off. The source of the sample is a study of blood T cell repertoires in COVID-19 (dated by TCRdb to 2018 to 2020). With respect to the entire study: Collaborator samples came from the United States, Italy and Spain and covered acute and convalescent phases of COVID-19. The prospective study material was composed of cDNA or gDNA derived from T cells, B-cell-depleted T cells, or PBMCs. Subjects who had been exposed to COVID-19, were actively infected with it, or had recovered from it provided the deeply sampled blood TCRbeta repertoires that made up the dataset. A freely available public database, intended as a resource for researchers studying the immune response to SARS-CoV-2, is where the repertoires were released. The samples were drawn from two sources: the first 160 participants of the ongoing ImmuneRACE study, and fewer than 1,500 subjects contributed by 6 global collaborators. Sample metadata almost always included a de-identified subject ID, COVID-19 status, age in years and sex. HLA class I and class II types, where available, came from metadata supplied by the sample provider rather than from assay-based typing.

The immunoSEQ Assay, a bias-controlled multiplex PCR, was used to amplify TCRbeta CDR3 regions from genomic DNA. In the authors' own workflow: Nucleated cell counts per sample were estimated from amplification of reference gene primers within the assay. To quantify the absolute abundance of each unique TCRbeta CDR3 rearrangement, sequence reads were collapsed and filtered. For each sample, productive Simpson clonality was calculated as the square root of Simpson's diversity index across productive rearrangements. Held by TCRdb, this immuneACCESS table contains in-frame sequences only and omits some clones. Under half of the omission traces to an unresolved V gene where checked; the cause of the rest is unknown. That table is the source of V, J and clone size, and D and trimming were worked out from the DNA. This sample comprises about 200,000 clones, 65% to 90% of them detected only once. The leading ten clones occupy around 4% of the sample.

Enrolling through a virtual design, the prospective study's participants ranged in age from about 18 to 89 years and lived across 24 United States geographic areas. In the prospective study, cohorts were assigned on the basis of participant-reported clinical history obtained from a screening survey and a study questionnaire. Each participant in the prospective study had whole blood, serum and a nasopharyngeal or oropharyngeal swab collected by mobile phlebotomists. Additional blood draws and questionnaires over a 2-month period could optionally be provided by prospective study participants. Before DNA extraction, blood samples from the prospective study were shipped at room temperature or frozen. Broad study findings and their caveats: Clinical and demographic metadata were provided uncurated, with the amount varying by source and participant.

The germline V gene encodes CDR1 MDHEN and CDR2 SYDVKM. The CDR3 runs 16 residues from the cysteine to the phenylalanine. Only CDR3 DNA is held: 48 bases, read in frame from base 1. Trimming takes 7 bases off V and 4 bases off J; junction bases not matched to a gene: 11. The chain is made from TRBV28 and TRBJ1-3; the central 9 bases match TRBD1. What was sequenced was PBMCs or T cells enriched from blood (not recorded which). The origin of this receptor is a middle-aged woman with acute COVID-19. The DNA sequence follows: TGTGCCAGCACGACTTATCCCGGGACAGGGGGAAACACCATATATTTT. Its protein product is CASTTYPGTGGNTIYF.